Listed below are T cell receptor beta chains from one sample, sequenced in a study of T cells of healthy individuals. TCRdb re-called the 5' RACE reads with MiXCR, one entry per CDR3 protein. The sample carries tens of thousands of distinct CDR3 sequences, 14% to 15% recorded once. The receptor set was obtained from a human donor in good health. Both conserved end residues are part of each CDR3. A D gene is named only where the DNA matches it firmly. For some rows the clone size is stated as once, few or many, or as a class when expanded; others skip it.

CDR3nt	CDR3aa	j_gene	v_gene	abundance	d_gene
TGTGCCAGCAGTAAGGCTGCAACTAATGAAAAACTGTTTTTT	CASSKAATNEKLFF	TRBJ1-4	TRBV25-1	.	.
TGTGCCAGCAGCTTGGCCCCGACAGGTCCCATCTACAATGAGCAGTTCTTC	CASSLAPTGPIYNEQFF	TRBJ2-1	TRBV5-6	few	.
TGTGCCCGCCGGAGGGAGCAACAGCCCCAGCATTTT	CARRREQQPQHF	TRBJ1-5	TRBV7-9	.	.
TGCAGTGCCGGGACTAGGGAAACGAGCTCCTACAATGAGCAGTTCTTC	CSAGTRETSSYNEQFF	TRBJ2-1	TRBV20-1	.	TRBD2
TGCAGTGCTAACGTGGGGAACACTGAAGCTTTCTTT	CSANVGNTEAFF	TRBJ1-1	TRBV20-1	many	.
TGTGCCAGCAGTAAACAGGGGACTCGCGAGCAGTACTTC	CASSKQGTREQYF	TRBJ2-7	TRBV25-1	few	.
TGTGCCTGGAGTGACCCTCCGGGAAGAACTTTCTTT	CAWSDPPGRTFF	TRBJ1-1	TRBV30	.	.
TGCGCCAGCAGCCAAGGCGGGACTAGCGGATTTGAGACCCAGTACTTC	CASSQGGTSGFETQYF	TRBJ2-5	TRBV4-3	.	TRBD2
TGTGCCAGCAGTTACTCGGACAGGGATACCTACGAGCAGTACTTC	CASSYSDRDTYEQYF	TRBJ2-7	TRBV6-5	many	TRBD1
TGCGCCAGCAGTTCCTACGGAGCCGAGTCAGATACGCAGTATTTT	CASSSYGAESDTQYF	TRBJ2-3	TRBV5-1	.	.
TGTGCCAGCAGCCCGGAACCCGCCAATGAGCAGTTCTTC	CASSPEPANEQFF	TRBJ2-1	TRBV5-8	many	.
TGTGCCAGCAGTAATTCATGGGACAGGGGGCACCAGCCCCAGCATTTT	CASSNSWDRGHQPQHF	TRBJ1-5	TRBV12-3/TRBV12-4	many	TRBD1
TGCAGTGCTAGAGGGGGGGGTACGAACACTGAAGCTTTCTTT	CSARGGGTNTEAFF	TRBJ1-1	TRBV20-1	many	.
TGTGCCAGCAGTGGGGGGCGGACTAGCGGGGGAGCAGATACGCAGTATTTT	CASSGGRTSGGADTQYF	TRBJ2-3	TRBV6-1	many	TRBD2
TGCGCCAGCATATCAGGAGGGGCTAACTCCTACGAGCAGTACTTC	CASISGGANSYEQYF	TRBJ2-7	TRBV5-1	.	.
TGCAGTGCTACTCAACAGGGCACAGATACGCAGTATTTT	CSATQQGTDTQYF	TRBJ2-3	TRBV20-1	many	.
TGTGCCAGCGCGACGACAGGGGACCTCTACGAGCAGTACTTC	CASATTGDLYEQYF	TRBJ2-7	TRBV2	many	TRBD1
TGTGCCAGCAGCTCCCGTGGTGGATGGGAGACAGATACGCAGTATTTT	CASSSRGGWETDTQYF	TRBJ2-3	TRBV7-9	.	.
TGCAGCCTGTGGGACGGGACAGATACGCAGTATTTT	CSLWDGTDTQYF	TRBJ2-3	TRBV29-1	many	.
TGTGCCAGCAGCTTCCTTAGGGATACGCAGTATTTT	CASSFLRDTQYF	TRBJ2-3	TRBV7-2	.	.
TGCAGTGCTACCCCAGGAAGCTCTGGGGCCAACGTCCTGACTTTC	CSATPGSSGANVLTF	TRBJ2-6	TRBV20-1	many	.
TGTGCCAGCAGTAGACAGGAAATGAACACTGAAGCTTTCTTT	CASSRQEMNTEAFF	TRBJ1-1	TRBV6-2/TRBV6-3	many	.
TGCGCCAGCAAGCCCTCTGCAATAGCGGGAGTTAAAAATGAGCAGTTCTTC	CASKPSAIAGVKNEQFF	TRBJ2-1	TRBV5-1	.	TRBD2
TGCGCCAGCAGCCAAGACAGGAGCTATGGCTACACCTTC	CASSQDRSYGYTF	TRBJ1-2	TRBV4-3	few	.
TGTGCCAGCAGCCGCGGTGCCACCGGGGAGCTGTTTTTT	CASSRGATGELFF	TRBJ2-2	TRBV6-5	many	.
TGTGCCAGCAGCTTAGCTGCGGGAGGTGCAGATACGCAGTATTTT	CASSLAAGGADTQYF	TRBJ2-3	TRBV7-9	many	TRBD2
TGTGCCAGCAGCCGGCGAGGGCGGGGAGCGGGCACAGATACGCAGTATTTT	CASSRRGRGAGTDTQYF	TRBJ2-3	TRBV7-2	.	.
TGTGCCAGTAACTCGGGACGGCAAGAGACCCAGTACTTC	CASNSGRQETQYF	TRBJ2-5	TRBV19	.	.
TGTGCCAGCAGCCGGCGGCTAGCGGGTTTTGCCGGGGCCAACGTCCTGACTTTC	CASSRRLAGFAGANVLTF	TRBJ2-6	TRBV5-4	.	TRBD2
TGTGCCAGCAGCCCCTTTGACTCGGCCAATGAGCAGTTCTTC	CASSPFDSANEQFF	TRBJ2-1	TRBV11-3	.	.
TGTGCCAGCAGTCCTCTGGGGACGGCCCAAGAGACCCAGTACTTC	CASSPLGTAQETQYF	TRBJ2-5	TRBV6-1	many	.
TGTGCCAGCAGTCCCCTAGGGCTCGAGCAGTACTTC	CASSPLGLEQYF	TRBJ2-7	TRBV28	.	.
TGTGCCATCAGTGATGGGACAGGGGGCGCGGGTAACGTCCAGCCCCAGCATTTT	CAISDGTGGAGNVQPQHF	TRBJ1-5	TRBV10-3	few	TRBD1
TGTGCCAGCAGCGTAGCAAGCAGGGGGGATGAAAAACTGTTTTTT	CASSVASRGDEKLFF	TRBJ1-4	TRBV9	few	TRBD1
TGCAGTGCTAGAGGACAGGGGAGGGGGCAGCCCCAGCATTTT	CSARGQGRGQPQHF	TRBJ1-5	TRBV20-1	many	TRBD1
TGTGCCAGCAGCTCGGGGGCCAGGGGGGATGAGCAGTTCTTC	CASSSGARGDEQFF	TRBJ2-1	TRBV5-8	many	.
TGCGCCAGCAGTGAATACTCCCCAAATACGCAGTATTTT	CASSEYSPNTQYF	TRBJ2-3	TRBV10-2	few	.
TGTGCCAGCCCTCAAGTGGGGGGGGCGCATGGCTACACCTTC	CASPQVGGAHGYTF	TRBJ1-2	TRBV12-3/TRBV12-4	many	.
TGTGCCCGACCGGTGGGCCCGGGGGAGACCCAGTACTTC	CARPVGPGETQYF	TRBJ2-5	TRBV4-2	.	.
TGTGCCAGCTCCAAGGGGCAATACGAGCAGTACTTC	CASSKGQYEQYF	TRBJ2-7	TRBV6-6	.	.
TGTGCCAGCAGTGAAGGGCGGAGCAATCAGCCCCAGCATTTT	CASSEGRSNQPQHF	TRBJ1-5	TRBV6-1	few	.
TGTGCCAGCAGACCGGGGGGCAGGGGTAGCGAGCAGTACTTC	CASRPGGRGSEQYF	TRBJ2-7	TRBV27	few	.
TGTGCCAGCAGCTTAGATCACAGGCCAGGGGATACGCAGTATTTT	CASSLDHRPGDTQYF	TRBJ2-3	TRBV7-6	few	.
TGTGCCATCAGTGACCCCTCAGGGGGCTTAGCCAAAAACATTCAGTACTTC	CAISDPSGGLAKNIQYF	TRBJ2-4	TRBV10-3	many	TRBD1
TGTGCCACCAGTGTCCCATATGAGAATGAGCAGTTCTTC	CATSVPYENEQFF	TRBJ2-1	TRBV24-1	many	.
TGTGCCAGCAGCTTCACGGGACACCTAGAGACCCAGTACTTC	CASSFTGHLETQYF	TRBJ2-5	TRBV7-9	many	.
TGTGCCTGGAGTCTCGACAGGGGGCAGGGAGAAAAACTGTTTTTT	CAWSLDRGQGEKLFF	TRBJ1-4	TRBV30	few	TRBD1
TGTGCCATATCCGGGACTAGCGGGGACAATGAGCAGTTCTTC	CAISGTSGDNEQFF	TRBJ2-1	TRBV10-3	.	TRBD2
TGCAGCGTTGCAGGTCACCAAGAGACCCAGTACTTC	CSVAGHQETQYF	TRBJ2-5	TRBV29-1	many	.
TGTGCCAGCACTTCTGGGGGGGCAGATACCTACGAGCAGTACTTC	CASTSGGADTYEQYF	TRBJ2-7	TRBV27	many	.